The next 31 T cell receptor beta chains were all read from a single sample in a study of cytomegalovirus exposure and HLA in healthy donors. With 60 Vbeta and 13 Jbeta primers, the PCR was carried out. Profiled with immunoSEQ multiplex PCR; TCRdb holds only in-frame clones, not every one. The table shows fewer than 120,000 clones, with about 86% occurring only once. The sample was PBMCs. The receptor source for this set is a man in his forties in good health and CMV-seronegative.

The chain carries TRBV29-1 and TRBJ2-7; D may be TRBD2 (6 bases). The CDR3 totals 14 residues. V was cut by 2 bases and J by 1 base, with 12 bases left in between. Germline V gene data show CDR1 as SQVTM and CDR2 as ANQGSEA. The chain's CDR3 is CSVERQGGSYEQYF. In DNA, the CDR3 is TGCAGCGTTGAAAGGCAGGGAGGATCCTACGAGCAGTACTTC.

The chain employs TRBV4-2 and TRBJ1-1; no reliable D call. The germline V gene has CDR1 LGHNA and CDR2 YNFKEQ. Trimming removed 1 base at V and 2 bases at J, with 11 bases between. This CDR3 has 15 amino acids. The CDR3 DNA sequence: TGTGCCAGCAGCCAAGGTAGCGCGGGAAACACTGAAGCTTTCTTT. Protein: CASSQGSAGNTEAFF.

This CDR3 reads CASSLARYEQYF. CDR3 nucleotide sequence: TGTGCCAGCAGCTTAGCGCGGTACGAGCAGTACTTC. The rearrangement links TRBV7-2 to TRBJ2-7; D uncertain. The length of the CDR3 is 12 residues. The V gene lost 0 bases and the J gene lost 4 bases, with 4 bases spanning the gap. Germline CDR1 reads SGHTA; CDR2 reads FQGNSA.

The chain is built from TRBV6-5 and TRBJ1-6, with D possibly matching TRBD1 (6 bases). Germline-derived CDR1 and CDR2 are MNHEY and SVGAGI. Trimming shortened V by 6 bases and J by 0 bases, and 9 bases separated the two germline ends. CDR3 size: 15 residues. CDR3 protein: CASSRGHSYNSPLHF. The DNA for the CDR3 is TGTGCCAGCAGCCGGGGACACTCCTATAATTCACCCCTCCACTTT.

This clone has just one count. The rearrangement links TRBV6-1 to TRBJ2-3, with a possible D match to TRBD2 (5 bases). Germline loops: CDR1 MNHNS, CDR2 SASEGT. The CDR3 has 12 residues. Trimming removed 6 bases at V and 7 bases at J, with 11 bases between. The CDR3 sequence is CASSGEDNTQYF. CDR3 in DNA: TGTGCCAGCAGCGGGGAAGACAATACGCAGTATTTT.

The genes are TRBV19 and TRBJ1-6, with TRBD1 identical over 8 bases. Trimming took 5 bases from V and 0 from J; bases not matched to a gene: 9. Germline assignment: CDR1 LNHDA and CDR2 SQIVND (reference sequence). The length of the CDR3 is 18 residues. CDR3 region: CASSSRTGTISYNSPLHF. The CDR3 bases are TGTGCCAGTAGTTCCCGGACAGGGACAATCTCCTATAATTCACCCCTCCACTTT. Supplemented by reference TRBV19 and TRBJ1-6, the full variable domain reads DGGITQSPKYLFRKEGQNVTLSCEQNLNHDAMYWYRQDPGQGLRLIYYSQIVNDFQKGDIAEGYSVSREKKESFPLTVTSAQKNPTAFYLCASSSRTGTISYNSPLHFGNGTRLTVT.

The chain carries TRBV4-1 and TRBJ2-2, with D possibly being TRBD2 (6 bases). V was cut by 3 bases and J by 2 bases, with 13 bases left in between. The CDR3 has 16 residues. The germline V gene has CDR1 MGHRA and CDR2 YSYEKL. CDR3 coding DNA: TGCGCCAGCAGCCAGCCGGGACTGACAAACACCGGGGAGCTGTTTTTT. Translating gives CASSQPGLTNTGELFF.

This clone was seen more than once but under ten times. The chain carries TRBV11-3 and TRBJ1-6, with D possibly TRBD1 on 6 matching bases. Trimming left V 5 bases short and J 9 bases short, with 11 bases between. The CDR3 is 13 residues long. CDR1 is SGHNT, CDR2 YENEEA, per germline. The DNA of the CDR3 is TGTGCCAGCAGCACAGAACAGGGTTCACCCCTCCACTTT. This sequence encodes CASSTEQGSPLHF.

The CDR3 DNA reads as TGCAGCGTAGCGCCGACAGGGAACACTGAAGCTTTCTTT. Encoded protein: CSVAPTGNTEAFF. The chain carries TRBV29-1 and TRBJ1-1; a weak D match, TRBD1 (6 bases). The CDR3 contains 13 residues. The V end lost 6 bases, the J end lost 1 base, and 12 bases lay between the germline ends. Germline V gene data show CDR1 as SQVTM and CDR2 as ANQGSEA.

V usage is TRBV5-4 and J usage is TRBJ2-3, with D perhaps matching TRBD1 (6 bases). The germline V gene encodes CDR1 SGHNT and CDR2 YYREEE (reference sequence). The CDR3 totals 14 residues. Trimming pared 4 bases from V and 6 bases from J, leaving 15 bases between. The CDR3 is CASSPDRLADTQYF. The CDR3 DNA reads TGTGCCAGCAGCCCCGACAGGTTAGCGGATACGCAGTATTTT.

Of note for this clone: The junction does not match germline at one end; this may be a read error. Within the sample, other DNA sequences also encode this same CDR3. V is TRBV5-6 and J is TRBJ1-6; D ambiguous. This CDR3 has 16 residues. Per germline, CDR1 SGHDT and CDR2 YYEEEE. CDR3 protein: CASSFRGAPYNSPLHF. CDR3 nucleotide sequence: TGTGCCAGCAGCTTTCGCGGAGCACCCTATAATTCCCCCCTCCACTTT.

V gene TRBV10-3 combines with J gene TRBJ2-3; 9 nucleotides match TRBD1. V lost 6 bases, J lost 7 bases, and 11 bases stayed unmatched. The CDR3 spans 15 residues. From germline, CDR1 is ENHRY and CDR2 SYGVKD. CDR3 coding DNA: TGTGCCATCAGCACCGGGACAGGGAGGGTAAATACGCAGTATTTT. The encoded protein is CAISTGTGRVNTQYF.

The rearrangement uses TRBV5-1 and TRBJ1-4; D is uncertain. V shed 0 bases and J shed 5 bases, with 8 bases lying between them. Germline values: CDR1 SGHRS, CDR2 YFSETQ. This CDR3 region has 14 residues. The chain's CDR3 is CASSLESVNEKLFF. In DNA, the CDR3 is TGCGCCAGCAGCTTGGAGTCGGTGAATGAAAAACTGTTTTTT.

The V call is TRBV28, the J call TRBJ2-1, with 8 nucleotides matching TRBD2. V lost 10 bases to trimming and J lost 0 bases; unmatched junction nucleotides: 2. The germline gives CDR1 MDHEN, CDR2 SYDVKM. CDR3 length equals 13 residues. For the CDR3, the DNA is TGTGCCACAGCGGGGGCCTCCTACAATGAGCAGTTCTTC. It specifies CATAGASYNEQFF. The whole variable domain, remainder taken from reference TRBV28 and TRBJ2-1, is DVKVTQSSRYLVKRTGEKVFLECVQDMDHENMFWYRQDPGLGLRLIYFSYDVKMKEKGDIPEGYSVSREKKERFSLILESASTNQTSMYLCATAGASYNEQFFGPGTRLTVL.

This clone was counted a single time. The rearrangement joins TRBV25-1 to TRBJ2-7; 10 nucleotides agree with TRBD1. With 4 bases clipped from V and 7 bases from J, the junction kept 4 bases outside the gene matches. Germline lookup yields CDR1 MGHDK and CDR2 SYGVNS. The CDR3 consists of 13 residues. CDR3 nucleotides: TGTGCCAGCAGTGGTGACAGGGGGCGAGAGCAGTACTTC. Translation gives CASSGDRGREQYF.

The chain uses TRBV5-1 and TRBJ1-2; possible D gene TRBD1, 6 bases. From germline, CDR1 is SGHRS and CDR2 YFSETQ. The CDR3 loop spans 14 amino acids. V lost 7 bases and J 8 bases, leaving 21 bases between the germline ends. The CDR3 spells CASSLGTQRFGYTF. The CDR3 nucleotides read TGCGCCAGCTCCCTCGGGACACAAAGATTCGGCTACACCTTC.

The chain carries TRBV5-1 and TRBJ2-1; a possible D gene is TRBD1 (6 bases). V lost 2 bases, J lost 8 bases, and 14 bases lay in between. The CDR3 totals 14 residues. CDR1 is SGHRS, CDR2 YFSETQ, per germline. CDR3 sequence reads: CASSFGHRADEQFF. In DNA, the CDR3 is TGCGCCAGCAGCTTCGGCCACAGGGCCGATGAGCAGTTCTTC.

V usage is TRBV18 and J usage is TRBJ1-1, with TRBD1 matching over 10 bases. Unmatched junction bases numbered 1, after V lost 2 bases and J lost 4 bases. Per germline, CDR1 KGHSH and CDR2 LQKENI. CDR3 length: 14 residues. CDR3 nucleotides: TGTGCCAGCTCACCAGGGACAGGGGCCACTGAAGCTTTCTTT. Its translation is CASSPGTGATEAFF.

V is TRBV5-8 and J is TRBJ1-5, with TRBD1 as a possible D gene (5 bases). The CDR3 runs 16 residues. Deletions cut 2 bases from V and 1 base from J, with 13 bases between. Germline V gene sequence: CDR1 SGHTS, CDR2 YDEGEE. CDR3 protein: CASSFWRGASNQPQHF. In nucleotides, the CDR3 is TGTGCCAGCAGCTTCTGGAGGGGAGCGAGCAATCAGCCCCAGCATTTT.

In the case of this clone: The sample carries other DNA sequences with the same CDR3. This chain links TRBV18 with TRBJ1-2; maybe TRBD1 (5 bases). Germline CDR1 reads KGHSH; CDR2 reads LQKENI. The V gene lost 2 bases and the J gene lost 6 bases, with 7 bases spanning the gap. The CDR3 loop spans 12 amino acids. For the CDR3, the DNA is TGTGCCAGCTCACCATTAGGGGATGGCTACACCTTC. Translating it yields CASSPLGDGYTF.

The rearrangement links TRBV4-1 to TRBJ2-4; D is unresolved. V was pared by 1 base and J by 1 base, with 11 bases between. The germline V gene has CDR1 MGHRA and CDR2 YSYEKL. This CDR3 spans 16 amino acids. The CDR3 bases are TGCGCCAGCAGCCAAGCTCAAGCCGGGGCCAAAAACATTCAGTACTTC. This sequence encodes CASSQAQAGAKNIQYF.

The chain is built from TRBV7-9 and TRBJ2-5; D gene unclear. The CDR3 loop spans 12 amino acids. Looked up from germline, CDR1 is SEHNR and CDR2 is FQNEAQ (reference sequence). The germline V and J ends were trimmed by 5 bases and 2 bases, with 6 bases remaining between them. The chain's CDR3 is CASSPRQETQYF. In DNA form, the CDR3 reads TGTGCCAGCAGCCCGAGGCAAGAGACCCAGTACTTC.

The chain has TRBV2 and TRBJ2-5; a possible D gene is TRBD1 (5 bases). Trimming removed 1 base from V and 5 bases from J, with 11 bases in between. The CDR3 sequence is 14 residues long. Germline assignment: CDR1 SNHLY and CDR2 FYNNEI. CDR3 nucleotides: TGTGCCAGCAGTGAAGATGGGGCTGGGGAGACCCAGTACTTC. Translation: CASSEDGAGETQYF. Supplemented by reference TRBV2 and TRBJ2-5, the full variable domain reads EPEVTQTPSHQVTQMGQEVILRCVPISNHLYFYWYRQILGQKVEFLVSFYNNEISEKSEIFDDQFSVERPDGSNFTLKIRSTKLEDSAMYFCASSEDGAGETQYFGPGTRLLVL.

The V and J genes are TRBV6-6 and TRBJ2-7; TRBD2 agrees at 11 bases. The CDR3 covers 16 residues. Looked up from germline, CDR1 is MNHNY and CDR2 is SVGAGI (reference sequence). Trimming removed 5 bases from V and 6 bases from J; junction bases left unmatched: 12. The CDR3 reads CASSPPTSGGRFEQYF. The CDR3 DNA is TGTGCCAGCAGTCCCCCTACTAGCGGGGGTAGGTTCGAGCAGTACTTC.

This chain uses TRBV28 with TRBJ1-2; D might be TRBD1 (5 bases). The germline V gene has CDR1 MDHEN and CDR2 SYDVKM. V was clipped by 3 bases and J by 3 bases, with 14 bases between them. CDR3 length equals 15 residues. CDR3 sequence reads: CASSFGGEEYYGYTF. In nucleotides, the CDR3 is TGTGCCAGCAGTTTCGGGGGGGAGGAATACTATGGCTACACCTTC.

This clone was detected a few times. CDR3 protein: CASSLTGLDNQPQHF. Here the CDR3 DNA reads TGTGCCAGCAGCCTCACTGGCCTAGACAATCAGCCCCAGCATTTT. V usage is TRBV2 and J usage is TRBJ1-5; D not resolved. This CDR3 contains 15 residues. Trimming pared 6 bases from V and 3 bases from J, leaving 15 bases between. The germline gives CDR1 SNHLY, CDR2 FYNNEI.

The rearrangement uses TRBV14 and TRBJ2-1; 8 bases agree with TRBD1. The CDR3 sequence is 14 residues long. Germline-derived CDR1 and CDR2 are SGHDN and FVKESK. With 0 bases clipped from V and 9 bases from J, the junction kept 4 bases outside the gene matches. CDR3 bases: TGTGCCAGCAGCCAAGAACGGACAGGGACTGAGCAGTTCTTC. It is translated as CASSQERTGTEQFF.

This rearrangement joins TRBV5-4 to TRBJ1-4; 11 bases align to TRBD1. Germline V gene lookup returns CDR1 SGHNT and CDR2 YYREEE (reference sequence). The CDR3 covers 15 residues. Trimming cost V 4 bases and J 8 bases; bases outside gene matches: 7. CDR3 residues: CASSLRTGGREKLFF. The CDR3 DNA reads as TGTGCCAGCAGCCTGAGGACAGGGGGCAGGGAAAAACTGTTTTTT.

The chain uses TRBV28 and TRBJ2-7; 7 bases are a match to TRBD1. The length of the CDR3 is 15 residues. Trimming removed 5 bases from V and 4 bases from J; junction bases left unmatched: 11. Germline V gives CDR1 MDHEN, CDR2 SYDVKM. CDR3 residues: CASSGTGTVSYEQYF. In DNA form, the CDR3 reads TGTGCCAGCAGTGGTACCGGGACAGTCTCTTACGAGCAGTACTTC. Based on the CDR3 plus reference TRBV28 and TRBJ2-7, the full variable domain is DVKVTQSSRYLVKRTGEKVFLECVQDMDHENMFWYRQDPGLGLRLIYFSYDVKMKEKGDIPEGYSVSREKKERFSLILESASTNQTSMYLCASSGTGTVSYEQYFGPGTRLTVT.

The chain uses TRBV5-6 and TRBJ2-1; possibly TRBD1 for D (6 bases). Germline V CDR1 and CDR2: SGHDT, YYEEEE. The CDR3 sequence is 16 residues long. The V end was cut by 0 bases, the J end by 4 bases, with 14 bases between. As DNA, the CDR3 is TGTGCCAGCAGCTTGGGTAGGCAGGGGAGATACAATGAGCAGTTCTTC. Residues: CASSLGRQGRYNEQFF.

The rearrangement links TRBV28 to TRBJ2-2; tentatively, D is TRBD2 (5 bases). V lost 1 base and J lost 7, with 13 bases in between. Germline values: CDR1 MDHEN, CDR2 SYDVKM. There are 15 residues in the CDR3. The chain's CDR3 is CASSLSGFGGGELFF. CDR3 sequence (DNA): TGTGCCAGCAGTTTATCGGGGTTTGGTGGCGGGGAGCTGTTTTTT.